This T cell receptor beta chain was recovered during a study of T cell responses to AZD1222 COVID-19 vaccine. V was shortened by 6 bases and J by 4 bases, with 16 bases between the two germline ends. There are 14 residues in the CDR3. Germline V gives CDR1 SGHRS, CDR2 YFSETQ. Assay: immunoSEQ multiplex PCR; the TCRdb copy retains only in-frame clones and omits some. There are 97,000 or so clones in the sample; roughly 86% occur only once, and 4% to 6% lies in the top ten. The sequence was obtained from an adult in good health. This specimen consisted of peripheral blood, obtained on day 0 of AZD1222 vaccination. This chain uses TRBV5-1 with TRBJ1-2; a weak D match, TRBD1 (5 bases). The CDR3 sequence is CASMRDGGGYGYTF. In DNA form, the CDR3 reads TGCGCCAGCATGAGGGACGGCGGGGGCTATGGCTACACCTTC.